The subject of this entry is one TCR beta chain. No cognate antigen has been identified for it. Base qualities were left out, and no much larger clone turns up one base away. These data are taken from a study of blood T cell repertoires in COVID-19 (dated by TCRdb to 2019 to 2021). About the full investigation: The collaborator samples originated in the United States, Italy and Spain and spanned the acute and convalescent phases of COVID-19. The dataset comprised deeply sampled blood TCRbeta repertoires from subjects exposed to, actively infected with, or recovered from COVID-19. The sample metadata nearly always contained a de-identified subject ID, COVID-19 status, age in years and sex. The samples were drawn from the first 160 participants of the ongoing ImmuneRACE study and from more than 1,000 subjects provided by 6 global collaborators. The repertoires were released in a freely available public database meant as a resource for research on the immune response to SARS-CoV-2. The material from the prospective study consisted of cDNA or gDNA derived from T cells, B-cell-depleted T cells, or PBMCs. Where available, HLA class I and class II types were obtained from metadata supplied by the sample provider rather than from assay-based typing. Results and caveats for the whole study, not just this receptor: The amount of clinical and demographic metadata varied by source and participant and was provided uncurated.

The collaborating institutions used their own protocols to collect whole blood in K2EDTA tubes. Collaborator samples were shipped for TCRbeta analysis as frozen whole blood, isolated PBMCs, or DNA extracted from either sample type. TCRbeta CDR3 regions were amplified from genomic DNA using the immunoSEQ Assay, a bias-controlled multiplex PCR. Per the source publication's procedure: The number of nucleated cells in each sample was estimated from the amplification of reference gene primers within the assay. To quantify the absolute abundance of each unique TCRbeta CDR3 rearrangement, sequence reads were collapsed and filtered. For each sample, productive Simpson clonality was calculated as the square root of Simpson's diversity index across productive rearrangements. Not all clones reach the TCRdb copy of this immuneACCESS table, which keeps in-frame sequences only. Checked studies attribute under half of the gap to unresolved V genes and leave the rest unexplained. The DNA gave D and trimming, while V, J and clone size come from that table. Here the sample has hundreds of thousands of clones; around 89% occur a single time. Roughly 0.25% of the sample is in the top ten clones.

Looking up the germline V gene yields CDR1 SNHLY and CDR2 FYNNEI. Including cysteine and phenylalanine, the CDR3 has 13 amino acids. Only the CDR3 DNA is retained, 39 bases long and in frame from the first base. V sheds 9 bases and J sheds 1 base, leaving 12 bases between their ends. This receptor was taken from a woman in her late teens or twenties with acute or convalescent COVID-19. The chain is encoded by TRBV2 joined to TRBJ1-1; 5 matching bases give a weak D call of TRBD1. Input material: peripheral blood. The CDR3 region: CASIRVENTEAFF. The DNA reads as follows: TGTGCCAGTATCAGGGTGGAGAACACTGAAGCTTTCTTT. This CDR3, with the reference TRBV2 and TRBJ1-1 proteins standing in past its ends, gives the full variable domain EPEVTQTPSHQVTQMGQEVILRCVPISNHLYFYWYRQILGQKVEFLVSFYNNEISEKSEIFDDQFSVERPDGSNFTLKIRSTKLEDSAMYFCASIRVENTEAFFGQGTRLTVV.